The 9 T cell receptor beta chains listed next were all sequenced from one sample in a study of T cell repertoires in cytomegalovirus infection. MiXCR, applied by TCRdb to the reads, yields one record per CDR3 protein. The repertoire holds about 300,000 distinct CDR3 sequences, 9.6% seen once, with less than 3% in the top ten. Sequencing input: PBMCs. All receptors come from a human donor in good health (CMV status not recorded). Some clones in this sample may be carry-over from other donors' samples.

This clonotype was seen at least ten times. This chain uses TRBV6-5 with TRBJ2-5; 7 bases match TRBD1. CDR1 and CDR2 from the germline V gene are MNHEY and SVGAGI. The CDR3 spans 15 residues. With V trimmed by 6 bases and J by 4 bases, 11 bases remained unmatched. The CDR3: CASRSSTGSGETQYF. CDR3 bases: TGTGCCAGCAGATCCTCGACAGGGTCCGGAGAGACCCAGTACTTC.

The V call is TRBV2, the J call TRBJ1-5; D may be TRBD1 (5 bases). Germline loops: CDR1 SNHLY, CDR2 FYNNEI. The CDR3 is 13 amino acids. Trimming cost V 1 base and J 5 bases, with 6 bases left between them. The CDR3 nucleotides are TGTGCCAGCAGTGAAGTAGGGGATCAGCCCCAGCATTTT. Protein product: CASSEVGDQPQHF. The full variable domain, with the rest looked up from reference TRBV2 and TRBJ1-5, is EPEVTQTPSHQVTQMGQEVILRCVPISNHLYFYWYRQILGQKVEFLVSFYNNEISEKSEIFDDQFSVERPDGSNFTLKIRSTKLEDSAMYFCASSEVGDQPQHFGDGTRLSIL.

The chain combines TRBV29-1 with TRBJ2-4; D call uncertain. Germline V gene data show CDR1 as SQVTM and CDR2 as ANQGSEA. There are 15 residues in the CDR3. Trimming removed 2 bases at V and 1 base at J, with 12 bases between. The CDR3 spells CSVELGSVAKNIQYF. The CDR3 coding sequence is TGCAGCGTTGAATTAGGGTCGGTGGCCAAAAACATTCAGTACTTC.

In this sample, this clonotype turned up many times. The chain couples TRBV7-2 to TRBJ2-4; 8 bases fit TRBD2. The CDR3 loop spans 15 amino acids. Germline loops: CDR1 SGHTA, CDR2 FQGNSA. Trimming cost V 5 bases and J 8 bases; bases outside gene matches: 11. Here the CDR3 DNA reads TGTGCCAGCAGCCCGATACATAGCGGGGTCGACATTCAGTACTTC. Translated, it gives CASSPIHSGVDIQYF.

Ten or more counts support this clonotype. The chain couples TRBV7-8 to TRBJ2-1, with TRBD1 matching 9 bases. The CDR3 is 17 amino acids. The trim removed 0 bases at V and 4 bases at J, leaving 7 bases unmatched. Germline CDR1 and CDR2: SGHVS and FQNEAQ. CDR3 nucleotides: TGTGCCAGCAGCTTAGCCCGCCGGACAGGGGTGTACAATGAGCAGTTCTTC. This codes for CASSLARRTGVYNEQFF.

This clonotype was counted many times. The rearrangement uses TRBV6-6 and TRBJ1-2; tentatively, D is TRBD1 (6 bases). The ends were cut back, 0 bases at V and 2 bases at J, with 10 bases in the middle. The CDR3 has 15 residues. Looked up from germline, CDR1 is MNHNY and CDR2 is SVGAGI (reference sequence). The CDR3 DNA sequence: TGTGCCAGCAGTTACTCGGCAGGGGAAAACTATGGCTACACCTTC. It specifies CASSYSAGENYGYTF.

This rearrangement joins TRBV29-1 to TRBJ2-1; TRBD2 matches 13 bases. Germline CDR1 SQVTM, CDR2 ANQGSEA. V shed 6 bases, J shed 8 bases, and the junction held 4 bases outside the gene matches. The CDR3 spans 13 residues. The CDR3 bases are TGCAGCGTCGGGACTAGCGGGGCCTATGAGCAGTTCTTC. Amino acids: CSVGTSGAYEQFF.

This clonotype was observed at least ten times. V is TRBV6-2 or TRBV6-3 and J is TRBJ2-7; 7 bases fit TRBD1. The V and J ends lost 6 bases and 3 bases, in that order; junction bases with no gene match: 5. The CDR3 consists of 13 residues. The germline gives CDR1 MNHEY, CDR2 SVGEGT. Written as DNA, the CDR3 is TGTGCCAGCAGCATGGGACAGTTCTACGAGCAGTACGTC. This translates into CASSMGQFYEQYV.

J is TRBJ2-7 and V is TRBV25-1; possibly TRBD1 for D (6 bases). Germline values: CDR1 MGHDK, CDR2 SYGVNS. The length of the CDR3 is 14 residues. V was pared by 7 bases and J by 0 bases, with 13 bases between. DNA for the CDR3: TGTGCCAGCAACGGGTGGACAGACTCCTACGAGCAGTACTTC. Its protein product is CASNGWTDSYEQYF.